A single sample gave rise to the 25 T cell receptor beta chains below, sequenced in a study of cytomegalovirus exposure and HLA in healthy donors. Measured with immunoSEQ multiplex PCR; TCRdb has only the in-frame clones, and not every one. In the table there are about 200,000 clones, roughly 80% of which are singletons. The sample taken for sequencing was PBMCs. These receptors came from a woman under 30 in good health and CMV-seronegative.

V and J are TRBV7-3 and TRBJ2-5; TRBD2 might be the D (5 bases). The CDR3 runs 14 residues. Germline-derived CDR1 and CDR2 are SGHTA and FQGTGA. V was trimmed by 5 bases and J by 3 bases, leaving 13 bases between them. The CDR3 sequence is CASSRGGVEETQYF. For the CDR3, the DNA is TGTGCCAGCAGCCGGGGTGGGGTGGAAGAGACCCAGTACTTC.

This rearrangement joins TRBV28 to TRBJ2-3; no reliable D call. Germline V gene lookup returns CDR1 MDHEN and CDR2 SYDVKM. This CDR3 has 16 residues. V was shortened by 3 bases and J by 4 bases, with 17 bases between the two germline ends. The CDR3 protein is CASSLGRLAPADTQYF. The CDR3 DNA reads as TGTGCCAGCAGTTTGGGTCGGTTGGCCCCGGCAGATACGCAGTATTTT.

The rearrangement links TRBV28 to TRBJ1-1; TRBD1 matches 8 bases. Trimming took 5 bases from V and 7 from J; bases not matched to a gene: 12. Per the germline V gene, CDR1 is MDHEN and CDR2 is SYDVKM. This CDR3 has 15 residues. Written as DNA, the CDR3 is TGTGCCAGCAGTAGCCCGACAGGGGATGAGAATGAAGCTTTCTTT. Amino acid sequence: CASSSPTGDENEAFF.

This chain's CDR3 is CASSQGASGGTEAFF. In nucleotides, the CDR3 is TGTGCCAGCTCGCAGGGGGCGTCTGGTGGAACTGAAGCTTTCTTT. The V gene is TRBV6-1, the J gene TRBJ1-1, with TRBD1 identical over 8 bases. The trim removed 8 bases at V and 5 bases at J, leaving 13 bases unmatched. This CDR3 contains 15 residues. Germline V CDR1 and CDR2: MNHNS, SASEGT.

The CDR3 is CASRPQGVSTDTQYF. CDR3 sequence (DNA): TGTGCCAGTAGACCCCAGGGGGTGAGCACAGATACGCAGTATTTT. This chain joins TRBV19 and TRBJ2-3, with 7 bases aligning to TRBD1. The CDR3 consists of 15 residues. V lost 6 bases to trimming and J lost 0 bases; unmatched junction nucleotides: 6. The germline CDR1 and CDR2 sequences are LNHDA and SQIVND (reference sequence).

In the case of this clone: The junction departs from the called germline gene at one end, perhaps through a read error. The gene calls are TRBV29-1 and TRBJ1-1, with D possibly matching TRBD1 (6 bases). Looked up from germline, CDR1 is SQVTM and CDR2 is ANQGSEA. The CDR3 loop spans 13 amino acids. CDR3 coding DNA: TGCAGCGGGAGTATGTCCCGGGACACTGAAACTTTCTTT. Protein product: CSGSMSRDTETFF.

The chain combines TRBV4-1 with TRBJ1-5, with 11 bases identical to TRBD1. This CDR3 contains 17 residues. J lost 0 bases, V lost 1 base, and 2 bases had no gene match. Germline V gene sequence: CDR1 MGHRA, CDR2 YSYEKL. The CDR3 loop is CASSQGGQGASNQPQHF. CDR3 DNA sequence: TGCGCCAGCAGCCAAGGTGGACAGGGGGCTAGCAATCAGCCCCAGCATTTT.

The V gene is TRBV2, the J gene TRBJ2-1, with TRBD2 matching over 12 bases. This CDR3 has 14 residues. Germline values: CDR1 SNHLY, CDR2 FYNNEI. Germline trimming cut 6 bases from V and 8 bases from J; bases unmatched to any gene: 5. CDR3: CASRTSGGRDEQFF. In nucleotides, the CDR3 is TGTGCCAGCAGAACTAGCGGGGGGAGGGATGAGCAGTTCTTC.

The J gene is TRBJ2-1, the V gene TRBV2; 9 nucleotides agree with TRBD2. Trimming at V came to 4 bases and at J to 7 bases, leaving 5 bases not matched to a gene. This CDR3 is 14 amino acids long. Germline CDR1 is SNHLY and CDR2 is FYNNEI. CDR3 coding DNA: TGTGCCAGCAGTGGCGGACTAGCGAGGAATGAGCAGTTCTTC. Its translation is CASSGGLARNEQFF. Supplemented by reference TRBV2 and TRBJ2-1, the full variable domain reads EPEVTQTPSHQVTQMGQEVILRCVPISNHLYFYWYRQILGQKVEFLVSFYNNEISEKSEIFDDQFSVERPDGSNFTLKIRSTKLEDSAMYFCASSGGLARNEQFFGPGTRLTVL.

This chain joins TRBV5-1 and TRBJ2-7, with 10 bases identical to TRBD1. The CDR3 runs to 16 residues. CDR1 SGHRS and CDR2 YFSETQ come from the germline V gene. V was pared by 7 bases and J by 3 bases, with 13 bases of the junction left unmatched. The CDR3: CASAPIGTGDYYEQYF. CDR3 sequence (DNA): TGCGCCAGCGCCCCAATCGGGACAGGGGACTACTACGAGCAGTACTTC.

This clone was recorded a few times. The gene calls are TRBV6-5 and TRBJ2-1; D gene uncertain. The CDR3 runs 13 residues. The ends were cut back, 2 bases at V and 2 bases at J, with 4 bases in the middle. Per germline, CDR1 MNHEY and CDR2 SVGAGI. This CDR3 is CASSYGTYNEQFF. CDR3 in DNA: TGTGCCAGCAGTTACGGGACCTACAATGAGCAGTTCTTC.

J is TRBJ1-1 and V is TRBV6-5; D uncertain. This CDR3 comprises 15 residues. V was pared by 0 bases and J by 5 bases, with 13 bases between. Germline V gene sequence: CDR1 MNHEY, CDR2 SVGAGI. The CDR3, as DNA: TGTGCCAGCAGTTACTCGAGTACAGCGGGGACTGAAGCTTTCTTT. Its protein is CASSYSSTAGTEAFF.

The chain employs TRBV4-1 and TRBJ1-5; D may be TRBD1 (5 bases). Trimming removed 3 bases from V and 3 bases from J, with 18 bases in between. From germline, CDR1 is MGHRA and CDR2 YSYEKL. The CDR3 extends over 17 amino acids. CDR3 region: CASSQPMGQRDNQPQHF. CDR3 nucleotides: TGCGCCAGCAGCCAGCCAATGGGGCAAAGGGACAATCAGCCCCAGCATTTT.

This chain links TRBV25-1 with TRBJ2-3; D uncertain. The V end was cut by 4 bases, the J end by 2 bases, with 7 bases between. The CDR3 is 13 residues long. Per the germline V gene, CDR1 is MGHDK and CDR2 is SYGVNS. DNA for the CDR3: TGTGCCAGCAGTGGTCCCACCACAGATACGCAGTATTTT. Residues: CASSGPTTDTQYF. Full variable domain (outside the CDR3, taken from reference TRBV25-1 and TRBJ2-3): EADIYQTPRYLVIGTGKKITLECSQTMGHDKMYWYQQDPGMELHLIHYSYGVNSTEKGDLSSESTVSRIRTEHFPLTLESARPSHTSQYLCASSGPTTDTQYFGPGTRLTVL.

J is TRBJ2-7 and V is TRBV7-3; tentatively, D is TRBD1 (6 bases). Looked up from germline, CDR1 is SGHTA and CDR2 is FQGTGA. This CDR3 region has 12 residues. Between the trimmed V and J ends, which lost 4 bases and 5 bases, there was a span of 9 bases. Written as DNA, the CDR3 is TGTGCCAGCAGCTCCTCAGGGGACGAGCAGTACTTC. Amino acid sequence: CASSSSGDEQYF.

The rearrangement uses TRBV27 and TRBJ2-3; no clear D gene. The CDR3 runs to 11 residues. In germline, CDR1 is MNHEY, CDR2 SMNVEV (reference sequence). Trimming removed 7 bases from V and 3 bases from J, with 5 bases in between. The CDR3 nucleotides are TGTGCCAGCATGGAGACAGATACGCAGTATTTT. It codes for CASMETDTQYF.

This clone was detected only once. The chain is built from TRBV5-1 and TRBJ2-5; 7 bases agree with TRBD1. CDR3 length: 14 amino acids. Germline V lookup: CDR1 SGHRS, CDR2 YFSETQ. Trimming at V came to 4 bases and at J to 2 bases, leaving 5 bases not matched to a gene. The CDR3 region is CASSTGTAQETQYF. CDR3 nucleotide sequence: TGCGCCAGCAGCACCGGGACAGCTCAAGAGACCCAGTACTTC.

CDR3 protein: CASSYGQGVDEQFF. CDR3 coding DNA: TGTGCCAGCAGTTATGGACAGGGGGTGGATGAGCAGTTCTTC. The V gene is TRBV27, the J gene TRBJ2-1; TRBD1 aligns across 10 bases. With V trimmed by 4 bases and J by 8 bases, 5 bases remained unmatched. The germline V gene has CDR1 MNHEY and CDR2 SMNVEV (reference sequence). This CDR3 has 14 amino acids.

V usage is TRBV4-1 and J usage is TRBJ1-4; 9 nucleotides align to TRBD1. V lost 1 base, J lost 7 bases, and 13 bases stayed unmatched. Germline loops: CDR1 MGHRA, CDR2 YSYEKL. The CDR3 is 18 amino acids. DNA of the CDR3: TGCGCCAGCAGCCAAGCTACGGCCGGGACAGGGTTGGGTGAAAAACTGTTTTTT. Translating gives CASSQATAGTGLGEKLFF.

The chain combines TRBV2 with TRBJ1-5; 9 nucleotides align to TRBD1. CDR1 is SNHLY, CDR2 FYNNEI, per germline. Trimming removed 0 bases from V and 6 bases from J; junction bases left unmatched: 9. The CDR3 totals 17 residues. In nucleotides, the CDR3 is TGTGCCAGCAGTGAAGCGAAAACTCCGGGACAGGGTCAGCCCCAGCATTTT. This codes for CASSEAKTPGQGQPQHF.

In this sample, this clone turned up a few times. This CDR3 reads CASRLSVDNSPLHF. The CDR3 coding sequence is TGTGCCAGCCGACTCTCGGTCGATAATTCACCCCTCCACTTT. This chain joins TRBV27 and TRBJ1-6, with D hard to call. The V gene lost 8 bases and the J gene lost 5 bases, with 13 bases spanning the gap. In germline, CDR1 is MNHEY, CDR2 SMNVEV (reference sequence). The length of the CDR3 is 14 residues.

The chain combines TRBV5-1 with TRBJ2-2; TRBD2 aligns across 13 bases. Trimming at V came to 3 bases and at J to 2 bases, leaving 13 bases not matched to a gene. The germline CDR1 and CDR2 sequences are SGHRS and YFSETQ. The CDR3 totals 20 residues. CDR3 in DNA: TGCGCCAGCAGCTATACGCCAAGGACTAGCGGGGGTACTAACACCGGGGAGCTGTTTTTT. This translates into CASSYTPRTSGGTNTGELFF.

The chain joins TRBV7-9 to TRBJ1-5; D call uncertain. V was shortened by 0 bases and J by 10 bases, with 4 bases between the two germline ends. CDR1 is SEHNR and CDR2 is FQNEAQ in the germline V gene (reference sequence). CDR3 length: 11 residues. The CDR3 DNA sequence: TGTGCCAGCAGCTTAGCGGGACCCCAGCATTTT. Encoded protein: CASSLAGPQHF.

The V and J genes are TRBV5-1 and TRBJ2-2, with D unclear. From germline, CDR1 is SGHRS and CDR2 YFSETQ. Trimming stripped 0 bases from V and 0 bases from J, with 6 bases between. CDR3 length: 15 amino acids. CDR3 in amino acids: CASSLGHTNTGELFF. CDR3 in DNA: TGCGCCAGCAGCTTGGGACATACGAACACCGGGGAGCTGTTTTTT.

This chain links TRBV7-3 with TRBJ2-2; no clear D gene. This CDR3 is 16 amino acids long. The V and J ends lost 2 bases and 2 bases respectively, with 12 bases between them. Germline lookup yields CDR1 SGHTA and CDR2 FQGTGA. The CDR3: CASSLYGGDNTGELFF. The CDR3 nucleotides are TGTGCCAGCAGCTTATATGGCGGCGACAACACCGGGGAGCTGTTTTTT.